This entry lists 11 T cell receptor beta chains sequenced from one sample in a study of cytomegalovirus exposure and HLA in healthy donors. 13 Jbeta primers and 60 Vbeta primers were used for the PCR. Measured with immunoSEQ multiplex PCR; TCRdb has only the in-frame clones, and not every one. The sample has some 150,000 clones; roughly 80% are singletons. Sequenced sample: PBMCs. The source is a man aged 25 to 40 in good health and CMV-seropositive.

This rearrangement joins TRBV4-3 to TRBJ1-5, with 9 nucleotides matching TRBD1. Germline V gene data show CDR1 as LGHNA and CDR2 as YSLEER. The CDR3 consists of 15 residues. J lost 7 bases, V lost 3 bases, and 7 bases had no gene match. In nucleotides, the CDR3 is TGCGCCAGCAGCCAGGAACAGGGGGCGAGGCAGCCCCAGCATTTT. It translates to CASSQEQGARQPQHF.

The chain is built from TRBV5-1 and TRBJ2-1; 10 bases are shared with TRBD2. This CDR3 comprises 16 residues. J gave up 7 bases and V 6 bases, and 13 bases lay outside the gene matches. The germline V gene has CDR1 SGHRS and CDR2 YFSETQ. CDR3 DNA: TGCGCCAGCACCCTCAGAGCGGGAGGGACCGGAAATGAGCAGTTCTTC. This gives the protein CASTLRAGGTGNEQFF.

This chain links TRBV2 with TRBJ2-2; no clear D gene. Trimming removed 7 bases from V and 1 base from J, with 10 bases in between. Germline values: CDR1 SNHLY, CDR2 FYNNEI. The CDR3 has 14 amino acids. The CDR3 reads CASTGVRNTGELFF. CDR3 nucleotides: TGTGCCAGCACCGGAGTCAGGAACACCGGGGAGCTGTTTTTT.

The V call is TRBV10-2, the J call TRBJ1-3; no reliable D call. Germline V CDR1 and CDR2: WSHSY, SAAADI. V was clipped by 3 bases and J by 2 bases, with 14 bases between them. This CDR3 has 16 amino acids. The CDR3 loop reads CASSDRLRGTGNTIYF. The CDR3 DNA reads as TGCGCCAGCAGTGACAGGCTGCGGGGAACTGGAAACACCATATATTTT.

J is TRBJ1-5 and V is TRBV5-6; 7 bases agree with TRBD1. J gave up 0 bases and V 5 bases, and 11 bases lay outside the gene matches. The germline gives CDR1 SGHDT, CDR2 YYEEEE. CDR3 length: 17 amino acids. CDR3 region: CASRYWDSLISNQPQHF. The CDR3 DNA reads as TGTGCCAGCAGGTACTGGGACAGCTTAATTAGCAATCAGCCCCAGCATTTT. The whole variable domain, filled in from reference TRBV5-6 and TRBJ1-5, reads DAGVTQSPTHLIKTRGQQVTLRCSPKSGHDTVSWYQQALGQGPQFIFQYYEEEERQRGNFPDRFSGHQFPNYSSELNVNALLLGDSALYLCASRYWDSLISNQPQHFGDGTRLSIL.

CDR3 protein: CAIRAGTGGLEQYF. The DNA of the CDR3 is TGTGCCATCAGGGCCGGGACAGGGGGTCTCGAGCAGTACTTC. The V and J genes are TRBV10-3 and TRBJ2-7; TRBD1 matches 11 bases. There are 14 residues in the CDR3. Germline V gene data show CDR1 as ENHRY and CDR2 as SYGVKD. V was clipped by 6 bases and J by 6 bases; unmatched bases: 7.

The chain links TRBV28 to TRBJ1-2; 8 bases match TRBD1. CDR3 length: 15 amino acids. The germline gives CDR1 MDHEN, CDR2 SYDVKM. The V and J ends lost 5 bases and 5 bases, in that order; junction bases with no gene match: 10. DNA of the CDR3: TGTGCCAGCAGTCCGACAGGGGCCCCTAGATATGGCTACACCTTC. It encodes CASSPTGAPRYGYTF.

The chain carries TRBV28 and TRBJ2-3; 8 nucleotides agree with TRBD2. This CDR3 is 15 amino acids long. Trimming cost V 6 bases and J 2 bases; bases outside gene matches: 7. The germline V gene encodes CDR1 MDHEN and CDR2 SYDVKM. CDR3: CASSPLAGSTDTQYF. The CDR3 nucleotides read TGTGCCAGCAGCCCTTTAGCGGGGTCCACAGATACGCAGTATTTT.

This chain links TRBV7-3 with TRBJ2-1, with 7 bases matching TRBD2. The CDR3 is 16 residues long. The J segment lost 5 bases and the V segment lost 5 bases, leaving 12 bases of the junction unmatched. Germline-derived CDR1 and CDR2 are SGHTA and FQGTGA. CDR3 sequence reads: CASSPWGGRIDNEQFF. CDR3 in DNA: TGTGCCAGCAGCCCCTGGGGCGGGAGAATTGACAATGAGCAGTTCTTC. The full variable domain, with the rest looked up from reference TRBV7-3 and TRBJ2-1, is GAGVSQTPSNKVTEKGKYVELRCDPISGHTALYWYRQSLGQGPEFLIYFQGTGAADDSGLPNDRFFAVRPEGSVSTLKIQRTERGDSAVYLCASSPWGGRIDNEQFFGPGTRLTVL.

This chain links TRBV9 with TRBJ2-3; D is possibly TRBD2 (7 bases). Germline V gene sequence: CDR1 SGDLS, CDR2 YYNGEE. This CDR3 has 16 residues. Trimming cost V 4 bases and J 3 bases, with 18 bases left between them. The DNA for the CDR3 is TGTGCCAGCAGCCCCAGTGTAGGGGGGGGTACAGATACGCAGTATTTT. It encodes CASSPSVGGGTDTQYF.

The CDR3 sequence is CASSEEVSGSNDEQYF. CDR3 nucleotides: TGCGCCAGCAGTGAGGAAGTTAGCGGGAGCAACGACGAGCAGTACTTC. The genes are TRBV10-1 and TRBJ2-7, with 9 bases matching TRBD2. CDR3 length: 16 residues. Per germline, CDR1 WNHNN and CDR2 SYGVQD (reference sequence). Unmatched junction bases numbered 10, after V lost 2 bases and J lost 5 bases.